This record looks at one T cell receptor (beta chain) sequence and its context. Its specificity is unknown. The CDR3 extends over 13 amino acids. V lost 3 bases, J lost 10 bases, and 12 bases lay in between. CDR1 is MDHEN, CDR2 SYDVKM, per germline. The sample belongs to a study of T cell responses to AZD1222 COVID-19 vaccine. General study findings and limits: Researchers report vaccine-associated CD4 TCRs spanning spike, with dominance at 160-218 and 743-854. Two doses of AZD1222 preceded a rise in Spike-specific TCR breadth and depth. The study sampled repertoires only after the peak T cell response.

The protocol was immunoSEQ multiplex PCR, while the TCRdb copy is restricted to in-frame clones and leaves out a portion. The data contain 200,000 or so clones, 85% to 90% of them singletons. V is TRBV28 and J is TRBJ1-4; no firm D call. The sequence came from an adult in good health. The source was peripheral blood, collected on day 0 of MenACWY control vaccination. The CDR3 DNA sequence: TGTGCCAGCAGTTTGTCAGTTCTCAGAAAACTGTTTTTT. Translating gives CASSLSVLRKLFF.